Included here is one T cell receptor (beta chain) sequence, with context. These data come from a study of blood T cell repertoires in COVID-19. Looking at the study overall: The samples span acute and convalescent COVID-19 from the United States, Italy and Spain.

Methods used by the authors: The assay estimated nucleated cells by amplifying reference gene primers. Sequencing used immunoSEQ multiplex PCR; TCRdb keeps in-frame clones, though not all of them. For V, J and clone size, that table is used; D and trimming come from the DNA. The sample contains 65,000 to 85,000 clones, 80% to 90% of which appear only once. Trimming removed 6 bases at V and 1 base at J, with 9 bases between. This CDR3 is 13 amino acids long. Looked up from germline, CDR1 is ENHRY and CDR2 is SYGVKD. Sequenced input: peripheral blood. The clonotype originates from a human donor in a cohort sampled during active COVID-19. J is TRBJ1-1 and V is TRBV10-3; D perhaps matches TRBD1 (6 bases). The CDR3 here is CAIRSTGNTEAFF. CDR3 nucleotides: TGTGCCATCAGATCGACAGGGAACACTGAAGCTTTCTTT.